This section outlines one T cell receptor (beta chain) sequence together with its context. Its binding antigen is unknown. No base-level quality is on record; no much larger clone is a single base apart. Sequences MRHNA (CDR1) and SNTAGT (CDR2) are obtained from the germline V gene. V sheds 7 bases and J sheds 3 bases, leaving 7 bases between their ends. The CDR3 measures 11 amino acids from cysteine to phenylalanine. Only the CDR3 portion is preserved as DNA: 33 bases, with reading frame beginning at the first base. This record comes from a study of T cell clones after liver transplantation (dated by TCRdb to about 2019). Looking at the study overall: Samples were obtained from ITN030ST, a randomized trial in which withdrawal of immunosuppression was attempted within 2 years of liver transplantation. Donor-reactive T cell clones were identified by TCRbeta sequencing after a pre-transplant mixed lymphocyte reaction and then tracked in post-transplant blood. Blood samples were collected pre-transplant, pre-randomization before withdrawal, and post-randomization after either complete withdrawal or failed withdrawal. Third party-reactive TCRbeta sequences were also identified from pre-transplant MLRs to serve as an antigen-independent comparator for donor-reactive sequences. Of the 8 liver transplant recipients making up the studied cohort, 3 were classified as tolerant and 5 as non-tolerant. Until randomization at 12-24 months post-transplant, subjects were given standard immunosuppression, with no induction therapy. Of the eight recipients, a few were HCV-positive, while the remaining recipients had been transplanted for non-autoimmune, non-viral indications. Tolerance meant complete immunosuppression withdrawal for at least one year without liver enzymes rising beyond twice the upper limit of normal. Results the study describes overall, beyond this receptor: In most of the 8 subjects, circulating donor-reactive CD4 TCRbeta sequences decreased significantly after transplant, regardless of tolerance or HCV status. Because of small, heterogeneous patient numbers and non-standardized post-transplant time points, the conclusions were only preliminary. Donor-reactive sequences decreased more than third party-reactive sequences, which suggests partial antigen-specific deletion that was not related to withdrawal success. Without allograft tissue specimens, donor-reactive T cells may have migrated into the graft rather than being deleted. In a couple of subjects, low numbers of available donor cells limited the measurable donor-reactive repertoire. After accounting for repertoire turnover, donor-reactive detection was significantly reduced in 7 of 8 subjects for CD4 and 8 of 8 for CD8.

Unstimulated PBMCs, after thawing, were stained for CD3, CD4 and CD8 and then FACS-sorted into CD3+CD4+ and CD3+CD8+ populations. Randomization to immunosuppression withdrawal applied to every one of the 8 studied subjects. The Qiagen DNeasy Blood and Tissue Kit was used to isolate genomic DNA. Frozen genomic DNA underwent high-throughput TCRbeta CDR3 sequencing by immunoSEQ, including PCR amplification, mapping, bias correction and internal controls. The study's processing was this. Only productive rearrangements were retained, with each unique TCRbeta sequence defined by its CDR3 nucleotide sequence together with its V and J gene. A sequence counted as donor-reactive only if the sequence showed at least 5-fold expansion in CFSE-low cells compared with unstimulated pre-transplant cells and had a frequency of at least 0.01%. Per-subject minimum frequency thresholds, based on the lowest-template unstimulated sample, ensured at least 90% detection power. Jensen-Shannon divergence between the top 1000 TCRbeta sequences after and before transplant was used to measure repertoire turnover. Two-sided Fisher's exact tests were used to test for changes in the detection of donor-reactive sequences. TCRdb took this table from immuneACCESS and kept in-frame rearrangements with V and J called. Such tables lack part of the clones; where checked against another copy, unresolved V genes explain under half of the gap, and the rest is unexplained. The V and J calls and clone size are taken from that table; D and trimming were inferred from the DNA. The sample records about 120,000 clones, roughly nine tenths of which are singletons. Approximately 0.78% of the sample is in the top ten clones.

The clonotype comes from a human patient who received a liver transplant. Following transplantation, T cells from the graft donor may be among those present. The rearranged segments are TRBV6-4 and TRBJ2-7, with no reliable assignment of the D segment. This specimen consisted of CD4+ T cells from blood, obtained 12 months after liver transplant. The DNA reads as follows: TGTGCCAGCAACCGACACTACGAGCAGTACTTC. Its product reads: CASNRHYEQYF.